These T cell receptor beta chains were read from a single sample in a study of identical twins. TCRdb reprocessed the 5' RACE reads via MiXCR and lists one record per CDR3 protein. The sample lists hundreds of thousands of distinct CDR3 sequences; around a sixth were seen once. This same sample was also taken into another study, of T cells expressing NK-cell markers.

Sequencing input: PBMCs. Receptor source: a woman aged 18-29 years in good health. Both conserved end residues are part of each CDR3. Fields, in order: J gene, clone size, V gene, D gene, CDR3 protein, CDR3 DNA. D genes are given only for firm matches. Size values are once, few and many counts, or a class for expanded clones, and some rows have none.

TRBJ2-1,few,TRBV11-2,TRBD1,CASSFPGQDNEQFF,TGTGCCAGCAGCTTTCCGGGACAGGACAATGAGCAGTTCTTC
TRBJ2-7,-,TRBV29-1,TRBD1,CSARGQGVNEQYF,TGCAGCGCCCGGGGACAGGGGGTAAACGAGCAGTACTTC
TRBJ2-1,-,TRBV10-2,TRBD2,CASSEWRATSDYNEQFF,TGCGCCAGCAGTGAGTGGAGGGCGACTAGCGACTACAATGAGCAGTTCTTC
TRBJ2-7,many,TRBV12-3/TRBV12-4,-,CASSATSYEQYF,TGTGCCAGCAGTGCGACCAGCTACGAGCAGTACTTC
TRBJ2-3,-,TRBV9,-,CASSAGGTDTQYF,TGTGCCAGCAGCGCCGGGGGCACAGATACGCAGTATTTT
TRBJ2-5,few,TRBV20-1,-,CSARNFRGGETQYF,TGCAGTGCTAGAAACTTCCGGGGAGGAGAGACCCAGTACTTC
TRBJ2-1,few,TRBV10-3,-,CAISESQAEQFF,TGTGCCATCAGTGAGTCCCAAGCTGAGCAGTTCTTC
TRBJ1-1,-,TRBV12-3/TRBV12-4,-,CASSLNENTEAFF,TGTGCCAGCAGTTTGAACGAAAACACTGAAGCTTTCTTT
TRBJ2-7,few,TRBV12-3/TRBV12-4,-,CASREINSYEQYF,TGTGCCAGCAGAGAAATAAACTCCTACGAGCAGTACTTC
TRBJ2-3,-,TRBV10-3,TRBD2,CAISEGTSGPASTDTQYF,TGTGCCATCAGTGAAGGGACTAGCGGCCCGGCTAGCACAGATACGCAGTATTTT
TRBJ1-5,-,TRBV12-5,TRBD1,CASDRTGGIQPQHF,TGTGCTAGTGACCGGACAGGGGGCATCCAGCCCCAGCATTTT
TRBJ2-3,many,TRBV12-3/TRBV12-4,TRBD2,CASSRGADTQYF,TGCGCCAGCAGTCGGGGGGCAGATACGCAGTATTTT
TRBJ2-7,few,TRBV18,TRBD2,CASSPSRREGRSYEQYF,TGTGCCAGCTCACCATCTCGGCGGGAGGGTCGCTCCTACGAGCAGTACTTC
TRBJ2-2,-,TRBV7-2,-,CASSLGVRQTGELFF,TGTGCCAGCAGTTTGGGAGTGAGACAAACCGGGGAGCTGTTTTTT
TRBJ2-1,-,TRBV3-1,TRBD1,CASSRGQGAYNEQFF,TGTGCCAGCAGCCGGGGACAGGGTGCCTACAATGAGCAGTTCTTC
TRBJ1-4,-,TRBV6-6,TRBD1,CASAGQGREKLFF,TGTGCCAGCGCCGGACAGGGACGAGAAAAACTGTTTTTT
TRBJ2-3,-,TRBV5-1,TRBD2,CASSLTWRGADTQYF,TGCGCCAGCAGCTTGACCTGGCGGGGGGCAGATACGCAGTATTTT
TRBJ1-2,-,TRBV6-5,-,CASSYSIVGIGRYGYTF,TGTGCCAGCAGTTACTCGATAGTCGGTATCGGGAGGTATGGCTACACCTTC
TRBJ2-1,-,TRBV20-1,TRBD2,CSASLLAGGSYNEQFF,TGCAGTGCTAGTCTGCTAGCGGGAGGCTCCTACAATGAGCAGTTCTTC
TRBJ2-3,-,TRBV12-3/TRBV12-4,-,CASGIAERVTDTQYF,TGTGCCAGCGGTATAGCGGAGCGGGTAACAGATACGCAGTATTTT
TRBJ2-3,many,TRBV9,-,CASSVGGTDTQYF,TGCGCCAGCAGCGTTGGGGGCACAGATACGCAGTATTTT
TRBJ2-7,many,TRBV20-1,TRBD1,CSARGPTGISYEQYF,TGCAGTGCTAGAGGGCCGACAGGGATCTCCTACGAGCAGTACTTC
TRBJ1-1,many,TRBV12-3/TRBV12-4,-,CASSLSHLNTEAFF,TGTGCCAGCAGTTTGAGTCACCTGAACACTGAAGCTTTCTTT
TRBJ1-6,few,TRBV10-3,TRBD1,CAINDSGGGSPPHF,TGTGCCATCAATGACTCAGGGGGCGGCTCACCCCCCCACTTT
TRBJ2-2,-,TRBV9,-,CASSVATRRGSSTGELFF,TGTGCCAGCAGCGTAGCTACGAGGAGGGGGTCGAGCACCGGGGAGCTGTTTTTT
TRBJ2-1,few,TRBV7-7,-,CASSLVVLAEQFF,TGTGCTAGCAGCTTAGTGGTACTCGCTGAGCAGTTCTTC
TRBJ2-7,-,TRBV20-1,-,CSARDRQGRGGEQYF,TGCAGTGCTAGAGACAGGCAGGGGCGGGGTGGAGAGCAGTACTTC
TRBJ2-3,few,TRBV5-6,-,CATTSGTAGTDTQYF,TGTGCCACCACCTCCGGGACGGCAGGCACAGATACGCAGTATTTT
TRBJ2-6,-,TRBV10-3,-,CAISPGTLSTGANVLTF,TGTGCCATCAGTCCCGGGACACTGAGTACTGGGGCCAACGTCCTGACTTTC
TRBJ2-1,-,TRBV20-1,TRBD2,CSAYRRTSGSDEQFF,TGCAGTGCCTACAGGAGGACTAGCGGGAGTGATGAGCAGTTCTTC
TRBJ1-2,few,TRBV7-8,TRBD1,CASSTWTGESASGYTF,TGTGCCAGCAGCACCTGGACAGGGGAGTCAGCGAGTGGCTACACCTTC
TRBJ2-1,few,TRBV7-9,-,CASSLIRQGQFF,TGTGCCAGCAGCTTAATACGGCAAGGGCAGTTCTTC
TRBJ2-1,-,TRBV5-1,-,CASSLEAQPANEQFF,TGCGCCAGCAGCTTGGAGGCCCAACCAGCAAATGAGCAGTTCTTC
TRBJ2-3,-,TRBV7-2,-,CASSLRPPPGTQYF,TGTGCCAGCAGCTTAAGGCCCCCGCCCGGTACGCAGTATTTT
TRBJ1-2,-,TRBV20-1,-,CSARQGKHGYTF,TGCAGTGCTAGACAGGGGAAGCATGGCTACACCTTC
TRBJ2-7,-,TRBV4-3,-,CASSQEVGGFYEQYF,TGCGCCAGCAGCCAAGAGGTGGGGGGATTCTACGAGCAGTACTTC
TRBJ2-7,-,TRBV7-9,-,CASGPLGPYEQYF,TGTGCCAGCGGGCCCTTGGGGCCTTATGAGCAGTACTTC
TRBJ2-2,few,TRBV25-1,TRBD1,CASLGQYTGELFF,TGTGCCAGCCTGGGACAGTACACCGGGGAGCTGTTTTTT
TRBJ1-3,few,TRBV6-1,TRBD1,CASLEATGAFSGNTIYF,TGTGCCAGCCTTGAAGCGACAGGGGCTTTTTCTGGAAACACCATATATTTT
TRBJ2-2,-,TRBV20-1,-,CSASYRVNTGELFF,TGCAGTGCTAGCTACAGGGTCAACACCGGGGAGCTGTTTTTT
TRBJ1-3,few,TRBV7-6,-,CASSLITQSSGNTIYF,TGTGCCAGCAGCTTAATTACGCAGAGCTCTGGAAACACCATATATTTT
TRBJ2-7,-,TRBV5-1,-,CASSLEGKKYF,TGCGCCAGCAGCTTGGAGGGTAAGAAGTACTTC
TRBJ1-2,few,TRBV12-3/TRBV12-4,-,CASSHPSGVSSRALF,TGTGCCAGCAGCCATCCGTCGGGGGTGTCCTCGAGGGCCCTCTTC
TRBJ1-1,-,TRBV12-3/TRBV12-4,-,CASSLRGLGNTEAFF,TGTGCCAGCAGCCTGCGGGGCTTGGGGAACACTGAAGCTTTCTTT
TRBJ2-7,once,TRBV4-3,-,CASSRSDKPYEHYF,TGCGCCAGCAGCCGTTCGGACAAGCCCTACGAGCATTACTTC
TRBJ2-5,-,TRBV15,TRBD2,CATSPRLAVQETQYF,TGTGCCACCAGCCCGCGGCTAGCGGTTCAAGAGACCCAGTACTTC
TRBJ2-2,few,TRBV7-2,-,CASSPNHGELFF,TGTGCCAGCAGCCCGAATCACGGGGAGCTGTTTTTT
TRBJ2-1,-,TRBV25-1,TRBD1,CASSDAGTGINEQFF,TGTGCCAGCAGTGATGCCGGGACAGGGATCAATGAGCAGTTCTTC
TRBJ2-3,many,TRBV12-3/TRBV12-4,-,CASSEAGATDTQYF,TGTGCCAGCAGCGAAGCCGGGGCCACAGATACGCAGTATTTT